Here is one TCR beta chain with its context. The target antigen is unknown. The sample belongs to a study of Ad26.COV2.S vaccination and SARS-CoV-2 variants. Study-wide background: A COV1001 Ad26.COV2.S trial-arm participant provided the sample. Findings of the study overall: Breadth and depth estimates from TCRs may understate total T cell responses.

This table comes from immunoSEQ multiplex PCR, and its TCRdb copy is limited to in-frame clones, with some not included. The sample records about 390,000 clones, less than 90% being singletons. Specified treatment: about 20 received Ad26.COV2.S at low or high dose, single or two shots; roughly five received placebo; per-sample allocation not given. All samples were drawn on day 63, counting from the first vaccine or placebo injection. It was Wuhan-strain SARS-CoV-2 spike that the Ad26 vaccine vector expressed. The CDR3 is made up of 15 amino acids. Germline V gene lookup returns CDR1 GTSNPN and CDR2 SVGIG (reference sequence). V lost 2 bases and J 3 bases, leaving 16 bases between the germline ends.

The starting material was peripheral blood, obtained in a trial of Ad26.COV2.S vaccine versus placebo. The TCR originated in a person between 18 and 65 years old who received the Ad26.COV2.S COVID-19 vaccine or a placebo. The gene calls are TRBV30 and TRBJ2-5; D not resolved. The CDR3 nucleotides read TGTGCCTGGAGTCCCGGGTCGGTCGGAAAAGAGACCCAGTACTTC. Its translation is CAWSPGSVGKETQYF.